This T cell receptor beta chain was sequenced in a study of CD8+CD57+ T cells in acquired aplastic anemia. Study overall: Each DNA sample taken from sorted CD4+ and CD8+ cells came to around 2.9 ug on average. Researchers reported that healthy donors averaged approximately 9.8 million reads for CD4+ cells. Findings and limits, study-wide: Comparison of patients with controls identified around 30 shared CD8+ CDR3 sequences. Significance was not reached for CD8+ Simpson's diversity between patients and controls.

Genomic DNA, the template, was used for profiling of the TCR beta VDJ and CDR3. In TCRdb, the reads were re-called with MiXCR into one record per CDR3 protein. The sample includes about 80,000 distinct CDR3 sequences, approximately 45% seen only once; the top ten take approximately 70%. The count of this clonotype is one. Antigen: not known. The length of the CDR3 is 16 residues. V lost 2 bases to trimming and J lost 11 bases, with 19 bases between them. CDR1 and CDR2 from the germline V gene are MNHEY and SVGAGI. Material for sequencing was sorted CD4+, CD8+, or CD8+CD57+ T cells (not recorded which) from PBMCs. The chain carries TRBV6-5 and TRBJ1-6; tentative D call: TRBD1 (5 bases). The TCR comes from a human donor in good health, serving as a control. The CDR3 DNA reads TGTGCCAGCAGTTACAGGCCAGGGTTAAGCAATCCACCCCTCCACTTT. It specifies CASSYRPGLSNPPLHF.